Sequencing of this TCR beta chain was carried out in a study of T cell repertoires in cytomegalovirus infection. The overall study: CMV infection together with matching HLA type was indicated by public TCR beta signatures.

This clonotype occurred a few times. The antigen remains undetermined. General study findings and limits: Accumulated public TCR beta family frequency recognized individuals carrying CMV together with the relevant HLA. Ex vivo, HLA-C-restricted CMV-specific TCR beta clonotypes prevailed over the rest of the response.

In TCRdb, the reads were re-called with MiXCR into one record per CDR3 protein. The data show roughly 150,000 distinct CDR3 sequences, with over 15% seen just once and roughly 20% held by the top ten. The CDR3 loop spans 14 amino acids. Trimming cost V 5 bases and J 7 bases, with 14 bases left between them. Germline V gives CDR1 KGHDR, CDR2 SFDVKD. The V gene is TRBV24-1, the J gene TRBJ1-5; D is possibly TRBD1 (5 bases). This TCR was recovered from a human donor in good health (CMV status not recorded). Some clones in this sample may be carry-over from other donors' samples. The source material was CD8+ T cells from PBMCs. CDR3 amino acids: CATSGAGGDQPQHF. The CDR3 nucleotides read TGTGCCACCAGTGGGGCCGGCGGGGACCAGCCCCAGCATTTT.